These T cell receptor beta chains were read from a single sample in a study of blood T cell repertoires in COVID-19. Data came from immunoSEQ multiplex PCR; TCRdb stores just in-frame clones and leaves some out. This table holds 75,000 to 90,000 clones, roughly 80% found once. Sequencing was performed on peripheral blood. These receptors originate from a woman between 40 and 50 years old with active or convalescent COVID-19. Both conserved end residues are part of each CDR3. Fields, in order: CDR3 DNA, CDR3 protein, clone size, V gene, D gene, J gene. A D gene is named only where the DNA matches it firmly. The size entry is marked missing in some rows and otherwise reads once, few, many or a size class.

TGCGCCAGCAGCCAAGTTAGGGGGCGCCAAGAGACCCAGTACTTC | CASSQVRGRQETQYF | NA | TRBV4-1 | TRBD1 | TRBJ2-5
TGTGCCAGCAGCCAATCCCGGCGGGGGAACACCGGGGAGCTGTTTTTT | CASSQSRRGNTGELFF | few | TRBV4-2 | NA | TRBJ2-2
TGTGCCAGCAGCTTCCGGACTAGCGCGAACACCGGGGAGCTGTTTTTT | CASSFRTSANTGELFF | NA | TRBV11-2 | TRBD2 | TRBJ2-2
TGTGCCAGCAGCCCTATACTAGCGGGGGGGCCAAAAAATGAGCAGTTCTTC | CASSPILAGGPKNEQFF | NA | TRBV7-9 | TRBD2 | TRBJ2-1
TGTGCCAGCAGCTTAGCGCTTAGACAGGGAATTAGGAAGACTGAAGCTTTCTTT | CASSLALRQGIRKTEAFF | once | TRBV7-2 | TRBD1 | TRBJ1-1
TGTGCCAGCTTTGGGGAGCCCTACAATGAGCAGTTCTTC | CASFGEPYNEQFF | NA | TRBV2 | NA | TRBJ2-1
TGTGCCAGCAGCGGTCTAAATGAAAAACTGTTTTTT | CASSGLNEKLFF | NA | TRBV9 | NA | TRBJ1-4
TGTGCCAGCAGGCGCGGGACAGGGGGTAACTACGAGCAGTACTTC | CASRRGTGGNYEQYF | NA | TRBV3-1/TRBV3-2 | TRBD1 | TRBJ2-7
TGTGCCAGCAGTTACTCTAGCGGGGTCACAGATACGCAGTATTTT | CASSYSSGVTDTQYF | NA | TRBV6-2/TRBV6-3 | TRBD2 | TRBJ2-3
TGTGCCAGCAGCTTGGTAATCCTAGCGGGTTGGGGTGAGCAGTTCTTC | CASSLVILAGWGEQFF | NA | TRBV5-8 | TRBD2 | TRBJ2-1
TGTGCCAGCAGTTTAGGTATCGGGGGACGGACCGGGGAGCTGTTTTTT | CASSLGIGGRTGELFF | NA | TRBV27 | NA | TRBJ2-2
TGCGCCAGCAGCTTGAGGACAGGGATCACTGAAGCTTTCTTT | CASSLRTGITEAFF | NA | TRBV5-1 | TRBD1 | TRBJ1-1
TGTGCCAGCTCACCCCAGGGAGGCCGGGAGACCCAGTACTTC | CASSPQGGRETQYF | NA | TRBV18 | NA | TRBJ2-5
TGTGCCAGCAGCTTAGCGGTACAGAGTCTTGATGGCTACACCTTC | CASSLAVQSLDGYTF | NA | TRBV7-8 | NA | TRBJ1-2
TGCGCCAGCAGTGGTGGGGGGACCTACAATGAGCAGTTCTTC | CASSGGGTYNEQFF | many | TRBV10-2 | NA | TRBJ2-1
TGCGCCAGCAGCCTCCGGGACACATCCTACGAGCAGTACTTC | CASSLRDTSYEQYF | NA | TRBV4-3 | NA | TRBJ2-7
TGTGCCAGCAGCCAGAGGCTGGGGACAGGGGGGACAGATACGCAGTATTTT | CASSQRLGTGGTDTQYF | NA | TRBV11-2 | TRBD1 | TRBJ2-3
TGCGCCAGCAGTCCCTCCCGACAGGGGACTAGCAATCAGCCCCAGCATTTT | CASSPSRQGTSNQPQHF | NA | TRBV23-1 | TRBD1 | TRBJ1-5
TGTGCCAGCAGTTACTCGGACAGAGGCCTCTATGGCTACACCTTC | CASSYSDRGLYGYTF | once | TRBV6-5 | NA | TRBJ1-2
TGTGCCAGCAGGCGAAGCGGGGACGAGGATACGCAGTATTTT | CASRRSGDEDTQYF | NA | TRBV6-5 | TRBD2 | TRBJ2-3
TGTGCCAGCAGCTTAGCTCGACAGGGGGCAAACACCATATATTTT | CASSLARQGANTIYF | once | TRBV11-3 | TRBD1 | TRBJ1-3
TGTGCCTGGAGGGTAGCGGGGGGTTCAGAGACCCAGTACTTC | CAWRVAGGSETQYF | once | TRBV30 | TRBD2 | TRBJ2-5
TGTGCCAGCAGCCCGGGACAGGGGGCGCTGGGGCAGTTCTTC | CASSPGQGALGQFF | NA | TRBV7-8 | TRBD1 | TRBJ2-1
TGTGCCAGCAGTTCAGGGACCGGGGAGCTGTTTTTT | CASSSGTGELFF | NA | TRBV27 | NA | TRBJ2-2
TGCGCCAGCAGTCCGGGACAGAACTTGAACACTGAAGCTTTCTTT | CASSPGQNLNTEAFF | NA | TRBV5-1 | TRBD1 | TRBJ1-1
TGTGCCAGCAGCTTATATGCAGATACGCAGTATTTT | CASSLYADTQYF | NA | TRBV7-2 | NA | TRBJ2-3
TGTGCCAGCAGGTGGACAGGGGCGGATGGCTACACCTTC | CASRWTGADGYTF | NA | TRBV27 | TRBD1 | TRBJ1-2
TGTGCCAGCAGTGTTTACCCCGAGGGGGACACCTTC | CASSVYPEGDTF | NA | TRBV6-6 | NA | TRBJ1-2
TGTGCCAGCGGCCGGGGGGGACATAGCAATCAGCCCCAGCATTTT | CASGRGGHSNQPQHF | NA | TRBV27 | NA | TRBJ1-5
TGTGCCAGCCGCGGGACAGCATATCAGCCCCAGCATTTT | CASRGTAYQPQHF | NA | TRBV28 | TRBD1 | TRBJ1-5
TGTGCCAGCAGCTTGCATGACAGGGCTAACTATGGCTACACCTTC | CASSLHDRANYGYTF | NA | TRBV7-9 | TRBD1 | TRBJ1-2
TGTGCCAGCAGCGCTAGCCGGGGTAGTGGCTATGGCTACACCTTC | CASSASRGSGYGYTF | NA | TRBV9 | NA | TRBJ1-2
TGTGCCAGCAGTGTCGGTGCATTAGCGGGATCAGATACGCAGTATTTT | CASSVGALAGSDTQYF | NA | TRBV2 | TRBD2 | TRBJ2-3
TGTGCCTGGAGTGTACTATCCGAAGCTTTCTTT | CAWSVLSEAFF | NA | TRBV30 | NA | TRBJ1-1
TGTGCCAGTACTCCTAGCGGCAACTCCTACAATGAGCAGTTCTTC | CASTPSGNSYNEQFF | NA | TRBV19 | TRBD2 | TRBJ2-1
TGTGCCAGCTCACGAAGCGGGAGCCCCACAGATACGCAGTATTTT | CASSRSGSPTDTQYF | NA | TRBV18 | TRBD2 | TRBJ2-3
TGTGCCAGCAGCCCGGGGGCTGGCTACACCTTC | CASSPGAGYTF | NA | TRBV6-2/TRBV6-3 | NA | TRBJ1-2
TGCGCCAGCAGCGCTACAGGGAGCTCCTACAATGAGCAGTTCTTC | CASSATGSSYNEQFF | NA | TRBV5-1 | NA | TRBJ2-1
TGTGCCAGCAGCTTTGGGACAGGGGGAAATAATTCACCCCTCCACTTT | CASSFGTGGNNSPLHF | NA | TRBV13 | TRBD1 | TRBJ1-6
TGTGCCAGTGAAGGAGGGGATATCTCAGTCAATGAGCAGTTCTTC | CASEGGDISVNEQFF | NA | TRBV19 | NA | TRBJ2-1
TGTGCCTGGAGTGTGACGACAGGGACCACCGGGGAGCTGTTTTTT | CAWSVTTGTTGELFF | NA | TRBV30 | TRBD1 | TRBJ2-2
TGCAGCGTTCGAGGAACCGAGCAGTACTTC | CSVRGTEQYF | NA | TRBV29-1 | NA | TRBJ2-7
TGTGCCAGCGGACAGGGCAAGTACACTGAAGCTTTCTTT | CASGQGKYTEAFF | NA | TRBV6-5 | TRBD1 | TRBJ1-1
TGTGCCAGCAGCCCCCGGTCTTCCGGGGAGCTGTTTTTT | CASSPRSSGELFF | few | TRBV7-3 | NA | TRBJ2-2
TGCGCCAGCAGCCAAGTTAACAGGGCCAGGAATGAGCAGTTCTTC | CASSQVNRARNEQFF | NA | TRBV4-1 | NA | TRBJ2-1
TGTGCCACCGGGACAGGGTCGCAAGAGACCCAGTACTTC | CATGTGSQETQYF | NA | TRBV10-3 | TRBD1 | TRBJ2-5
TGTGCCAGCAGTTTGTCTCAGATTCTCAATGAGCAGTTCTTC | CASSLSQILNEQFF | NA | TRBV27 | NA | TRBJ2-1
TGTGCCAGCAGTCGACAGGCTAACACTGAAGCTTTCTTT | CASSRQANTEAFF | NA | TRBV12-3/TRBV12-4 | NA | TRBJ1-1
TGTGCCAGCTCACCTCCGGACAGGAGGACTGAAGCTTTCTTT | CASSPPDRRTEAFF | NA | TRBV18 | TRBD1 | TRBJ1-1
TGTGCCAGCAGCGTAGGACAGGGTAGCACAGATACGCAGTATTTT | CASSVGQGSTDTQYF | NA | TRBV9 | TRBD1 | TRBJ2-3